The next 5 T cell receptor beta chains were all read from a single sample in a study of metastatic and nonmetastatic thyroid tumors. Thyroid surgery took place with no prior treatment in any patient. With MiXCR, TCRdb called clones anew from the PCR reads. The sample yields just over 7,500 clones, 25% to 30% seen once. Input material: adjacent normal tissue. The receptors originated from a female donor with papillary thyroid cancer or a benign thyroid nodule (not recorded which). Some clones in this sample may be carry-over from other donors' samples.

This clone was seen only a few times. This CDR3 is CASSPWRGTETQYF. As DNA, the CDR3 is TGTGCCAGTAGTCCATGGAGGGGTACGGAGACCCAGTACTTC. V usage is TRBV19 and J usage is TRBJ2-5; possible D gene TRBD2, 6 bases. In germline, CDR1 is LNHDA, CDR2 SQIVND (reference sequence). Trimming took 5 bases from V and 5 from J, leaving 15 bases between them. The CDR3 length is 14 residues.

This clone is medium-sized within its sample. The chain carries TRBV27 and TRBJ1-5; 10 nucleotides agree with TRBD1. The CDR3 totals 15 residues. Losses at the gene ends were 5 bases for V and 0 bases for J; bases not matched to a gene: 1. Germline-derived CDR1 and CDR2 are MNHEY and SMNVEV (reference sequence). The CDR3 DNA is TGTGCCAGCAGTCGGACAGGGGGTAGCAATCAGCCCCAGCATTTT. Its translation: CASSRTGGSNQPQHF.

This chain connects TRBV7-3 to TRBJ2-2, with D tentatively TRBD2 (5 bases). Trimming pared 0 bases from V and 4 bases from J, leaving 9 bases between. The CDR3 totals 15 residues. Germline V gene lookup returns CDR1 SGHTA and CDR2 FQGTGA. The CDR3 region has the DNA TGTGCCAGCAGCTTAACAGGGAGCTTCACCGGGGAGCTGTTTTTT. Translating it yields CASSLTGSFTGELFF.

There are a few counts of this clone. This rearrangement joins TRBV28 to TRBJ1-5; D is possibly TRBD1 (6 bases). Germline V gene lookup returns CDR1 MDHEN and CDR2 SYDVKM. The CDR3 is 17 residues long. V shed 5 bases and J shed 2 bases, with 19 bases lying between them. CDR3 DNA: TGTGCCAGCAGTCCACCGGGGGGGGCGAATGGCAATCAGCCCCAGCATTTT. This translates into CASSPPGGANGNQPQHF.

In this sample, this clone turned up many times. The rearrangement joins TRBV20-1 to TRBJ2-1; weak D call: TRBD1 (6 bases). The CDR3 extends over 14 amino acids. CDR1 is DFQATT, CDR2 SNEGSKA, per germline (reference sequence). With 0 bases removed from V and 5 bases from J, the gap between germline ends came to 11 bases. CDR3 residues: CSARDGTFNNEQFF. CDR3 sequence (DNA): TGCAGTGCTAGAGATGGGACATTTAACAATGAGCAGTTCTTC.